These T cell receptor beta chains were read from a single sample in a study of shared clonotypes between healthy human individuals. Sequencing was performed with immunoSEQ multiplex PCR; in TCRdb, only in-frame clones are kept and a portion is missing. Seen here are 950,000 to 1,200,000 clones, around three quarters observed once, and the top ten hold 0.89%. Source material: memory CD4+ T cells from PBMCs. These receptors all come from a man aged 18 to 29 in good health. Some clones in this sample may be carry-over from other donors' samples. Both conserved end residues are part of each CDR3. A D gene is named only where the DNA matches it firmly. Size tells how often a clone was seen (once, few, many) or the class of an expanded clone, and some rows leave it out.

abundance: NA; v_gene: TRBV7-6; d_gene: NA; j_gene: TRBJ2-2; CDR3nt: TGTGCCACTCGACCCTCCACCGGGGAGCTGTTTTTT; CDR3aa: CATRPSTGELFF
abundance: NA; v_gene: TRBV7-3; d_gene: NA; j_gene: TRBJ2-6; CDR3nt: TGTGCCAGCAGGGCGACCGGCTCTGGGGCCAACGTCCTGACTTTC; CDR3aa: CASRATGSGANVLTF
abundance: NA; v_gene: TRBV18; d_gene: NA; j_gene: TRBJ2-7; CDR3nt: TGTGCCAGCTCACCACAGGGGCGATCCTACGAGCAGTACTTC; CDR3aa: CASSPQGRSYEQYF
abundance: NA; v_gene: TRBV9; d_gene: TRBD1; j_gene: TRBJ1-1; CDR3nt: TGTGCCAGCAGCCCCAAATGGGGACAGGGTGGGCGCACTGAAGCTTTCTTT; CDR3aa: CASSPKWGQGGRTEAFF
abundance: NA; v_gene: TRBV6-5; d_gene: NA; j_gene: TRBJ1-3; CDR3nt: TGTGCCAGCAGGAACTCGGGGGGAAACACCATATATTTT; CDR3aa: CASRNSGGNTIYF
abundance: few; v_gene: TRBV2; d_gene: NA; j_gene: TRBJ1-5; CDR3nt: TGTGCCAGCAGTCCACCGGGACGGAATAGCAATCAGCCCCAGCATTTT; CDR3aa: CASSPPGRNSNQPQHF
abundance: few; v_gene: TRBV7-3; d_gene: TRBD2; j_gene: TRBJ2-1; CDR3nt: TGTGCCAGCAGCAAGCTAGCGGCCTCCTACAATGAGCAGTTCTTC; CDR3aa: CASSKLAASYNEQFF
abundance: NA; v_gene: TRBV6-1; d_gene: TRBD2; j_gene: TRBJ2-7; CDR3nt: TGTGCCAGCAGTGAAGTTAATTATTTTCCGCGGACTAGCGGGCGAAGCTCCTACGAGCAGTACTTC; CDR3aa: CASSEVNYFPRTSGRSSYEQYF
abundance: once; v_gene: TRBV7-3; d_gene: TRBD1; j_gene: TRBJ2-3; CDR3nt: TGTGCCAGCAGCCCCCAGGACAGGGGGGGCGGGGGGCAGTATTTT; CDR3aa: CASSPQDRGGGGQYF
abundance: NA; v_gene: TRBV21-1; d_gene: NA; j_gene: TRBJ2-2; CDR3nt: TGTGCCAGCAGCAAGTTTGCCCCCTGGCTAGCGGGAGAAAAAGGCGGGGAGCTGTTTTTT; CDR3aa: CASSKFAPWLAGEKGGELFF
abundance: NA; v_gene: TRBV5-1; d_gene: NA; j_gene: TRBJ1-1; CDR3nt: TGCGCCAGCAGCCCGTATTTTTCGTACACTGAAGCTTTCTTT; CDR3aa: CASSPYFSYTEAFF
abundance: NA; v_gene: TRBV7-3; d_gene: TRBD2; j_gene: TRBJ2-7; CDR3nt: TGTGCCAGCAGCTTAAGCGGCGGGGGTTTCTACGAGCAGTACTTC; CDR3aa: CASSLSGGGFYEQYF
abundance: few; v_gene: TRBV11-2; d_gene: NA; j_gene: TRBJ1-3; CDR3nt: TGTGCCAGCAGCTTATATTCACAGGGAGGAAACACCATATATTTT; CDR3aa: CASSLYSQGGNTIYF
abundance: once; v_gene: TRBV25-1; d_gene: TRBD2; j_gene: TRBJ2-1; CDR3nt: TGTGCCAGCAGTGAGAGACTAGCGATCGACAATGAGCAGTTCTTC; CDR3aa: CASSERLAIDNEQFF
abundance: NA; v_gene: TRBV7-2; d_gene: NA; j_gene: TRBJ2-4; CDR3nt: TGTGCCAGCAGCTTTAGCCGCCGGTATAGGGAAAAGGGAAACATTCAGTACTTC; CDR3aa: CASSFSRRYREKGNIQYF
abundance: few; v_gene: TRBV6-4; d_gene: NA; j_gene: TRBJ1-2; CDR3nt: TGTGCCAGCAGCGCGACAGCTAACTATGGCTACACCTTC; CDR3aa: CASSATANYGYTF
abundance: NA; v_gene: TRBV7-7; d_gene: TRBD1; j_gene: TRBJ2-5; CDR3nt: TGTGCCAGCAGCCAAGGGATAAAACAGGGGATCCAAGAGACCCAGTACTTC; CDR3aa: CASSQGIKQGIQETQYF
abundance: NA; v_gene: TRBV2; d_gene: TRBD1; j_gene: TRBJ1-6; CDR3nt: TGTGCCAGCAGCCGGGACAGCAATAATTCACCCCTCCACTTT; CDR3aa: CASSRDSNNSPLHF
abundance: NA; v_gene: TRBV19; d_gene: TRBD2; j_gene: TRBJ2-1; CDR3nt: TGTGCCAGTAGTCCCCGCACTAGCGGGGCTTTTTACAATGAGCAGTTCTTC; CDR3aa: CASSPRTSGAFYNEQFF
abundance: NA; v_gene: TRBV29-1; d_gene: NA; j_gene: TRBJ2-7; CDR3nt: TGCAGCGTTGAAGATCCCTTCGGCTACGAGCAGTACTTC; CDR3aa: CSVEDPFGYEQYF
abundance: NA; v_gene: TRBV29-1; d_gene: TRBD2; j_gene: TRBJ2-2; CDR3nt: TGCAGCGTTGAAGACGGGCTAGCGGGACGCACCGGGGAGCTGTTTTTT; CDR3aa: CSVEDGLAGRTGELFF
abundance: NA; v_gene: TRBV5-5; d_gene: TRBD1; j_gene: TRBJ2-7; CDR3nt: TGTGCCAGCAGCTTGGATTACAGGGGGATCTACGAGCAGTACTTC; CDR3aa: CASSLDYRGIYEQYF
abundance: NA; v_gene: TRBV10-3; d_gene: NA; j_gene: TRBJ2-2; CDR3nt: TGTGCCATCAAGGAGCGGACGAACACCGGGGAGCTGTTTTTT; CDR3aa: CAIKERTNTGELFF
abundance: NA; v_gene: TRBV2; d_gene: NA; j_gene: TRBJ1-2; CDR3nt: TGTGCCAGCAGGGATTTTGATAACTATGGCTACACCTTC; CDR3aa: CASRDFDNYGYTF
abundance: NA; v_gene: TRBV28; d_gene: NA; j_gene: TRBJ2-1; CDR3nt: TGTGCCAGCAGTTTGGGGACCGGGACCCACAATGAGCAGTTCTTC; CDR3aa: CASSLGTGTHNEQFF
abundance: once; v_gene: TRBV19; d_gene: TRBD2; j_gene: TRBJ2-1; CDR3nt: TGTGCCAGTAGTATTCAAGGGGTAGCGGGGCCTAACAATGAGCAGTTCTTC; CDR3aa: CASSIQGVAGPNNEQFF
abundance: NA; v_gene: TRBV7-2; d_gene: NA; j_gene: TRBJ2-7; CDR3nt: TGTGCCAGCAGCTTAGTATTTTACGAGCAGTACTTC; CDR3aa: CASSLVFYEQYF
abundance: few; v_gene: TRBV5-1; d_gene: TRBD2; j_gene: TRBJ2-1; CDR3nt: TGCGCCAGCAGCTGGACTAGCTCCTACAATGAGCAGTTCTTC; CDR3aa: CASSWTSSYNEQFF
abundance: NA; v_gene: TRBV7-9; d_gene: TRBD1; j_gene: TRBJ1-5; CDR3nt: TGTGCCAGCAGCTCCACAGGGGATTATCAGCCCCAGCATTTT; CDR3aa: CASSSTGDYQPQHF
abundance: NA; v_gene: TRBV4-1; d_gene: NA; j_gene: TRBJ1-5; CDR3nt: TGCGCCAGCAGCCAAGAACCGGGGGTAAGGGGAGGTCAGCCCCAGCATTTT; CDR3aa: CASSQEPGVRGGQPQHF
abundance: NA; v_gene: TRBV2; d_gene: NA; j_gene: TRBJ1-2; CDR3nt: TGTGCCAGCATCAGGGTTTCCGGAGAGAAGGGCTACACCTTC; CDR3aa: CASIRVSGEKGYTF
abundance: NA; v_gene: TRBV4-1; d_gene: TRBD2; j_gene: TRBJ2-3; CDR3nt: TGCGCCAGCGAATCGCGCGGGAGGGGGATCTCGGATACGCAGTATTTT; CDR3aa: CASESRGRGISDTQYF
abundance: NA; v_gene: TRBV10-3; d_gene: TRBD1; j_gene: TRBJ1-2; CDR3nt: TGTGCCATCAGCCGGGACAGGGGCTATGGCTACACCTTC; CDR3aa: CAISRDRGYGYTF
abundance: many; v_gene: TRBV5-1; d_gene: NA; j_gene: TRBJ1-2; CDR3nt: TGCGCCAGCAGCCTGGGACACGCCGTAAACTATGGCTACACCTTC; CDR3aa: CASSLGHAVNYGYTF
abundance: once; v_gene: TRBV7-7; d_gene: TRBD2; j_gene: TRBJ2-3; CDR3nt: TGTGCCAGCAGCTCCGGGACTAGCAGGACAGATACGCAGTATTTT; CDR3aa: CASSSGTSRTDTQYF
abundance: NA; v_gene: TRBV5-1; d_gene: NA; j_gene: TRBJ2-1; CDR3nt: TGCGCCAGCAGCTCCAGCGGGCCCACCTACAATGAGCAGTTCTTC; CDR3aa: CASSSSGPTYNEQFF
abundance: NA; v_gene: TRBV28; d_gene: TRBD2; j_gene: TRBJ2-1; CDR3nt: TGTGCCAGCAGTAGTACTAGCGGTTCTTACAATGAGCAGTTCTTC; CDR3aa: CASSSTSGSYNEQFF
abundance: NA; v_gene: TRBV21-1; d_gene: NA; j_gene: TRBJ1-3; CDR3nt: TGTGCCAGCAGCAAATGTTGGGATTTAGCAGGGTTGTCTGGAAACACCATATATTTT; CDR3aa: CASSKCWDLAGLSGNTIYF
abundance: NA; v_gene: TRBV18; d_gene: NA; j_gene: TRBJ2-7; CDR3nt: TGTGCCAGCTCACCACCGTCGGTCTACGAGCAGTACTTC; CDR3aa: CASSPPSVYEQYF
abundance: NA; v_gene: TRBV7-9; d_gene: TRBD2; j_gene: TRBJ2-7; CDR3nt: TGTGCCAGCAGCCCCTCCTCGCTAGCGGGAGCAATCGAGCAGTACTTC; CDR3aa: CASSPSSLAGAIEQYF
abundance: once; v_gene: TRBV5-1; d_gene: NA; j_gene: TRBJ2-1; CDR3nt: TGCGCCAGCAGCTTAATAGTTGGCAATGAGCAGTTCTTC; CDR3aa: CASSLIVGNEQFF
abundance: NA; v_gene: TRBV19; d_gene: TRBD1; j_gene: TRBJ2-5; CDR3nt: TGTGCCAGTAGCAAACAGGGGCATCTGGAGACCCAGTACTTC; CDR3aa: CASSKQGHLETQYF
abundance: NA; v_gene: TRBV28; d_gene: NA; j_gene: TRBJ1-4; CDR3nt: TGTGCCAGCAGTCGTTTGAATGAAAAACTGTTTTTT; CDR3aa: CASSRLNEKLFF
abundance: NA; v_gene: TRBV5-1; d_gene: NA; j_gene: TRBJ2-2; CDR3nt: TGCGCCAGCAGCTTGGCGGGGCCAGGGGATGCCGGGGAGCTGTTTTTT; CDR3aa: CASSLAGPGDAGELFF
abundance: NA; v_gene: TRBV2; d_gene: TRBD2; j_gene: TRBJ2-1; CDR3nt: TGTGCCAGCAGTGATCCTAGCGGAAACAATGAGCAGTTCTTC; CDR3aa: CASSDPSGNNEQFF
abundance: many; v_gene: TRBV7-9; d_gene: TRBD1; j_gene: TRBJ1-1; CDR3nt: TGTGCCAGCAGCGACAGACAGGGTGTCGAGACTGAAGCTTTCTTT; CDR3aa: CASSDRQGVETEAFF
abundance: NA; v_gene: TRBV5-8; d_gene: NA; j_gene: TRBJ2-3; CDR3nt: TGTGCCAGCAGCCCCCTTACCTCGGGGGTGGCAGATACGCAGTATTTT; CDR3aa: CASSPLTSGVADTQYF
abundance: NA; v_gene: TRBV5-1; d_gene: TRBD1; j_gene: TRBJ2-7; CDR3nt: TGCGCCAGCAGCTCTACAGGGGGGTACGAGCAGTACTTC; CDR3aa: CASSSTGGYEQYF
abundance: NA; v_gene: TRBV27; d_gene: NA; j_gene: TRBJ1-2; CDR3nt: TGTGCCAGCAGTTTGTTGGGGGGGTTTAACTATGGCTACACCTTC; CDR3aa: CASSLLGGFNYGYTF
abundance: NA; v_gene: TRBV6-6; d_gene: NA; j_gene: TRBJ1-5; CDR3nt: TGTGCCAGCCATTTAATGATGCAGCCCCAGCATTTT; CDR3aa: CASHLMMQPQHF
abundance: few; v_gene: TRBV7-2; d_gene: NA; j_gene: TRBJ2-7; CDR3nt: TGTGCCAGCAGCCTCCTGGGGGGAGTCTCCTACGAGCAGTACTTC; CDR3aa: CASSLLGGVSYEQYF
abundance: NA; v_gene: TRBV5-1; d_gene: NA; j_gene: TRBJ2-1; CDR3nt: TGCGCCAGCCAGGCCGGGACGGCTTACAATGAGCAGTTCTTC; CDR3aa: CASQAGTAYNEQFF
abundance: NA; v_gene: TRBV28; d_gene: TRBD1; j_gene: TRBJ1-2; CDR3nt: TGTGCCAGCAGCTCTCAAGGCAGGGGGGGTGGCTACACCTTC; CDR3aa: CASSSQGRGGGYTF
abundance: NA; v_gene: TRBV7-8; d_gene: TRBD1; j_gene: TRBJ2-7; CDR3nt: TGTGCCAGCAGCCATGCGACAGGGACGTACGAGCAGTACTTC; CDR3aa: CASSHATGTYEQYF
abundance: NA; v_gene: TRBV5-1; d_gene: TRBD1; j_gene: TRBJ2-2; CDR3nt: TGCGCCAGCAGCCCGGGACAGGGTTTTTGGACCGGGGAGCTGTTTTTT; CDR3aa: CASSPGQGFWTGELFF
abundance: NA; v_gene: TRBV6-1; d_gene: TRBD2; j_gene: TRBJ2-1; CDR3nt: TGTGCCAGCAGACCTCGGACTAGCGGGAGATGGGAGCAGTTCTTC; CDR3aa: CASRPRTSGRWEQFF
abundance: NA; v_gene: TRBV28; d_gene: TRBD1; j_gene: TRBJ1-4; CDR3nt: TGTGCCAGCTCAGGACAGGGTAGGCCTACACTGTTTTTT; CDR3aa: CASSGQGRPTLFF
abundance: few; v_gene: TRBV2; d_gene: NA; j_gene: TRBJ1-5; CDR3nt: TGTGCCAGCAGTGCCAGGAGCGGCAGCAATCAGCCCCAGCATTTT; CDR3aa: CASSARSGSNQPQHF
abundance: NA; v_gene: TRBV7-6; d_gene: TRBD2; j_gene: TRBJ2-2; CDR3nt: TGTGCCAGCAGCTTAGGTCTAGCGGGAGGCGGCGGGGAGCTGTTTTTT; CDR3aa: CASSLGLAGGGGELFF
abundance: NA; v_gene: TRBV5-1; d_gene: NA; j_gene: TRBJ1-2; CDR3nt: TGCGCCAGCAGCCCGGGACAAGACTATGGCTACACCTTC; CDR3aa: CASSPGQDYGYTF